These 13 T cell receptor beta chains came from one sample sequenced in a study of T cells in Graves' hyperthyroidism and ophthalmopathy. It was RNA transcripts that yielded the amplified TCR beta CDR3 regions. Researchers ran a first-round RT-PCR on the TCR CDR3 using the HTBI primer set. TCRdb processed the multiplex PCR reads anew with MiXCR; each CDR3 protein has one entry. The data contain over 650,000 distinct CDR3 sequences, roughly 15% of them singletons. The sequencing input was blood. The receptor set was obtained from a man between 18 and 29 years old with Graves' hyperthyroidism.

Note on this clonotype: This could be a read error, since a much larger clone is one nucleotide away. The rearrangement uses TRBV27 and TRBJ2-7, with a possible D match to TRBD1 (5 bases). The J call could be wrong; TRBJ2-1 is a better fit for the DNA end. The V gene's germline CDR1 is MNHEY and CDR2 SMNVEV (reference sequence). The CDR3 spans 14 residues. CDR3 residues: CASSWSTASYEQFF. CDR3 bases: TGTGCCAGCAGTTGGTCGACAGCTTCCTACGAGCAGTTCTTC.

This clonotype was detected ten times or more. This rearrangement joins TRBV5-4 to TRBJ2-7; tentatively, D is TRBD2 (5 bases). CDR1 and CDR2 from the germline V gene are SGHNT and YYREEE (reference sequence). The CDR3 has 14 residues. Between the trimmed V and J ends, which lost 2 bases and 1 base, there was a span of 10 bases. The CDR3 sequence is CASSFLGDSYEQYF. The CDR3 region has the DNA TGTGCCAGCAGCTTCCTCGGGGATTCCTACGAGCAGTACTTC.

This clonotype was observed many times. This chain links TRBV24-1 with TRBJ2-6, with TRBD1 matching over 7 bases. This CDR3 region has 17 residues. In germline, CDR1 is KGHDR, CDR2 SFDVKD. Unmatched junction bases numbered 7, after V lost 6 bases and J lost 0 bases. CDR3 bases: TGTGCCACCAGTCCGAGGACAGGACGCTCTGGGGCCAACGTCCTGACTTTC. Protein product: CATSPRTGRSGANVLTF.

This clonotype was seen only a few times. In DNA form, the CDR3 reads TGCAGTGTCCGAGCGAGCATGAACACCGGGGAGCTGTTTTTT. Encoded protein: CSVRASMNTGELFF. The V call is TRBV20-1, the J call TRBJ2-2; D call uncertain. V lost 7 bases to trimming and J lost 1 base, with 13 bases between them. Germline V gene lookup returns CDR1 DFQATT and CDR2 SNEGSKA (reference sequence). The CDR3 totals 14 residues.

This sequence joins TRBV5-1 and TRBJ2-1; D is unclear. CDR3 length: 17 residues. Trimming took 1 base from V and 8 from J, leaving 22 bases between them. Looked up from germline, CDR1 is SGHRS and CDR2 is YFSETQ. This CDR3 is CASSLPLGGYKAHEQFF. In DNA form, the CDR3 reads TGCGCCAGCAGCTTGCCTTTAGGCGGCTACAAAGCTCATGAGCAGTTCTTC.

This clonotype was counted at least ten times. The chain carries TRBV28 and TRBJ2-7, with 10 bases matching TRBD1. V lost 7 bases and J lost 1; bases outside the gene matches: 7. Germline CDR1 reads MDHEN; CDR2 reads SYDVKM. The CDR3 is 15 amino acids. The CDR3 DNA reads as TGTGCCAGCACCATACGGGGACAGGGGTCCTACGAGCAGTACTTC. Protein product: CASTIRGQGSYEQYF.

This clonotype was seen more than once but under ten times. This chain uses TRBV7-8 with TRBJ2-2; the D gene is possibly TRBD2 (6 bases). V lost 5 bases to trimming and J lost 0 bases, with 19 bases between them. The CDR3 has 18 residues. Germline assignment: CDR1 SGHVS and CDR2 FQNEAQ. As DNA, the CDR3 is TGTGCCAGCAGCACCCTAACGGGACTCCTGACGAACACCGGGGAGCTGTTTTTT. This translates into CASSTLTGLLTNTGELFF.

The V and J genes are TRBV19 and TRBJ2-1, with 8 bases aligning to TRBD2. The CDR3 consists of 14 residues. Germline V gives CDR1 LNHDA, CDR2 SQIVND (reference sequence). V was pared by 7 bases and J by 2 bases, with 4 bases of the junction left unmatched. The CDR3 sequence is CASTAAGAYNEQFF. The CDR3 bases are TGTGCCAGTACGGCAGCGGGAGCCTACAATGAGCAGTTCTTC.

The CDR3 protein is CARLAGEGGRTDTQYF. CDR3 coding DNA: TGTGCCCGACTAGCGGGAGAAGGGGGAAGAACAGATACGCAGTATTTT. The J gene is TRBJ2-3, the V gene TRBV6-1; 12 positions agree with TRBD2. The junction had 12 bases not matched to a gene; V was cut back by 11 bases and J by 3 bases. This CDR3 is 16 amino acids long. Germline V gives CDR1 MNHNS, CDR2 SASEGT.

The chain links TRBV6-1 to TRBJ2-3; 10 bases align to TRBD1. This CDR3 has 14 amino acids. CDR1 and CDR2 (germline): MNHNS, SASEGT. With 6 bases clipped from V and 7 bases from J, the junction kept 7 bases outside the gene matches. The CDR3 here is CASRTGGFMNTQYF. The CDR3 DNA sequence: TGTGCCAGCAGGACAGGGGGCTTCATGAATACGCAGTATTTT.

This clonotype was observed a handful of times. The chain employs TRBV5-8 and TRBJ2-7; no firm D call. In germline, CDR1 is SGHTS, CDR2 YDEGEE. V lost 2 bases and J lost 0, with 12 bases in between. This CDR3 is 15 amino acids long. The CDR3 protein is CASSFSSAFSYEQYF. CDR3 in DNA: TGTGCCAGCAGCTTTAGCAGTGCCTTCTCCTACGAGCAGTACTTC.

This clonotype was observed at least ten times. The chain joins TRBV12-3 or TRBV12-4 to TRBJ1-2; D remains unclear. Trimming cost V 3 bases and J 5 bases, with 7 bases left between them. The CDR3 extends over 12 amino acids. The CDR3 protein is CASSFWGYGYTF. CDR3 nucleotides: TGTGCCAGCAGTTTCTGGGGATATGGCTACACCTTC.

The sample holds many counts of this clonotype. The chain uses TRBV2 and TRBJ2-7; D is perhaps TRBD1 (5 bases). The CDR3 runs to 12 residues. Germline-derived CDR1 and CDR2 are SNHLY and FYNNEI. V lost 4 bases, J lost 4 bases, and 8 bases lay in between. The CDR3 DNA follows: TGTGCCAGCAGTGGGCAGGGTTACGAGCAGTACTTC. Its protein product is CASSGQGYEQYF.